This T cell receptor beta chain stems from a study of CD8 T cells in ankylosing spondylitis. The length of the CDR3 is 12 residues. The ends lost 5 bases at V and 5 bases at J; junction bases unmatched: 2. Germline CDR1 and CDR2: MNHEY and SVGAGI. On this clonotype itself: Its antigen is unidentified.

Quantitative 5'-RACE with molecular barcodes generated TCR beta libraries. TCRdb re-called the 5' RACE reads with MiXCR, one entry per CDR3 protein. This sample has about 90,000 distinct CDR3 sequences, with under 30% found just once. Study-wide results and caveats: Disease-linked clones displayed a CD8+ phenotype and appeared relatively rarely in peripheral blood. Disease-linked clones were reportedly significantly enriched in matched ankylosing spondylitis synovial fluid. Typical of ankylosing spondylitis blood, it appeared, was a TCR beta motif of roughly eight highly homologous variants.

Sequencing used blood, either unsorted or a sorted T cell fraction (not recorded which). This clonotype originated in a male donor with ankylosing spondylitis or in good health (not recorded which). The chain combines TRBV6-5 with TRBJ1-1, with 7 positions matching TRBD1. The DNA of the CDR3 is TGTGCCAGCAGTGACAGGGATACTGAAGCTTTCTTT. Translated, it gives CASSDRDTEAFF.